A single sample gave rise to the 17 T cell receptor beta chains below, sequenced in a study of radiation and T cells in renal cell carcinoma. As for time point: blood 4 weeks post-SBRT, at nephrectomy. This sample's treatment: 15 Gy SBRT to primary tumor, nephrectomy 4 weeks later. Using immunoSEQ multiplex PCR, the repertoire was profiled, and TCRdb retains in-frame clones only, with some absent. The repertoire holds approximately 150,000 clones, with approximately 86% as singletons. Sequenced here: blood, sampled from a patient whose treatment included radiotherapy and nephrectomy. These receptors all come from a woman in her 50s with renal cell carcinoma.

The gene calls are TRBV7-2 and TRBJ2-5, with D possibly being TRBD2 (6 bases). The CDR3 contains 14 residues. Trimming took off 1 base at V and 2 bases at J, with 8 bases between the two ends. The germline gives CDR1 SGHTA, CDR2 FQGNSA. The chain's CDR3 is CASSLGLEQETQYF. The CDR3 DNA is TGTGCCAGCAGCTTAGGACTAGAACAAGAGACCCAGTACTTC. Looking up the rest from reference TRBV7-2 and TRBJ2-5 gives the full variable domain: GAGVSQSPSNKVTEKGKDVELRCDPISGHTALYWYRQSLGQGLEFLIYFQGNSAPDKSGLPSDRFSAERTGGSVSTLTIQRTQQEDSAVYLCASSLGLEQETQYFGPGTRLLVL.

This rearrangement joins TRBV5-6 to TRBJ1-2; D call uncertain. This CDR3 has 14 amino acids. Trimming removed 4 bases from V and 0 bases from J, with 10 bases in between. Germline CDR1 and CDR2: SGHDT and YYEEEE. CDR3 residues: CASSPRAANYGYTF. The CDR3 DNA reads TGTGCCAGCAGCCCTAGGGCGGCTAACTATGGCTACACCTTC. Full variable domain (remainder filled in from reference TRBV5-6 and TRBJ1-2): DAGVTQSPTHLIKTRGQQVTLRCSPKSGHDTVSWYQQALGQGPQFIFQYYEEEERQRGNFPDRFSGHQFPNYSSELNVNALLLGDSALYLCASSPRAANYGYTFGSGTRLTVV.

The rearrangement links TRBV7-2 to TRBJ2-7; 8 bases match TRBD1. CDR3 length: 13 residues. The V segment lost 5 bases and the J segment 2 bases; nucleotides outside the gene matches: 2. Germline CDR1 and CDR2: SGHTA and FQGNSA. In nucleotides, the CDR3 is TGTGCCAGCAGCCGGGACAGGACCTACGAGCAGTACTTC. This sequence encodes CASSRDRTYEQYF.

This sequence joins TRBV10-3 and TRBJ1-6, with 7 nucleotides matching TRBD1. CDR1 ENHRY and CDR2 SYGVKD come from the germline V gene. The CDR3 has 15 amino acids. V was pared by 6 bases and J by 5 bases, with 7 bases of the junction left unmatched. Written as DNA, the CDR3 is TGTGCCATCAGCCCGGGACAGTGGGATAATTCACCCCTCCACTTT. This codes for CAISPGQWDNSPLHF.

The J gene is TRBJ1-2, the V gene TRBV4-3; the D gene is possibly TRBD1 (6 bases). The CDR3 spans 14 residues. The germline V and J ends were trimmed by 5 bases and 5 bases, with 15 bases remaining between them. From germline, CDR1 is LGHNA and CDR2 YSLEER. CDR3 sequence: CASSIPGTNYGYTF. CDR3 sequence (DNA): TGCGCCAGCAGCATACCCGGGACAAATTATGGCTACACCTTC.

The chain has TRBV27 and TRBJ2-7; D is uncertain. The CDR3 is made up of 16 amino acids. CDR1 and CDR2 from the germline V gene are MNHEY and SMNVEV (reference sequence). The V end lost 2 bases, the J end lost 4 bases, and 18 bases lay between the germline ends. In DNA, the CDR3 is TGTGCCAGCAGTTTAGATACAACATATCTCGGGTACGAGCAGTACTTC. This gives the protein CASSLDTTYLGYEQYF.

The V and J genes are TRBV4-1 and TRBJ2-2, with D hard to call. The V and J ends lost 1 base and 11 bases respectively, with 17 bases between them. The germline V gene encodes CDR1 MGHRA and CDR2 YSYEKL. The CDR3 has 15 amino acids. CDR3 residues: CASSQGLDESEELFF. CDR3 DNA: TGCGCCAGCAGCCAAGGGTTGGACGAATCCGAAGAGCTGTTTTTT.

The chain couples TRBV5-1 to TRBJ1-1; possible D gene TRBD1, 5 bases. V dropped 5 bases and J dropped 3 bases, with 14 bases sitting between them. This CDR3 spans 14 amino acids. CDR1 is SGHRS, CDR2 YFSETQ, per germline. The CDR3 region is CASRSTMGHTEAFF. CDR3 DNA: TGCGCCAGCAGGTCAACTATGGGGCACACTGAAGCTTTCTTT.

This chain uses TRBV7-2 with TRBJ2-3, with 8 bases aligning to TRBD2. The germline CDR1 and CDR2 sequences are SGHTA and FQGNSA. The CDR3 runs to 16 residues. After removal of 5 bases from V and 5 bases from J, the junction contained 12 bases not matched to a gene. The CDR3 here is CASSLVSGGGEDTQYF. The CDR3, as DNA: TGTGCCAGCAGCCTAGTGTCGGGAGGGGGGGAAGATACGCAGTATTTT.

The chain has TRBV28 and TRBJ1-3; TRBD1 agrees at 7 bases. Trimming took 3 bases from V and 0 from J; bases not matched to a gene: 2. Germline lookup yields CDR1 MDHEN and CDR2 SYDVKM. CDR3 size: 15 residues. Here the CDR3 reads CASSLGTVSGNTIYF. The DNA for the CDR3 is TGTGCCAGCAGTTTGGGGACAGTCTCTGGAAACACCATATATTTT. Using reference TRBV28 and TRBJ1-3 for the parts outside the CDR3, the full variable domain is DVKVTQSSRYLVKRTGEKVFLECVQDMDHENMFWYRQDPGLGLRLIYFSYDVKMKEKGDIPEGYSVSREKKERFSLILESASTNQTSMYLCASSLGTVSGNTIYFGEGSWLTVV.

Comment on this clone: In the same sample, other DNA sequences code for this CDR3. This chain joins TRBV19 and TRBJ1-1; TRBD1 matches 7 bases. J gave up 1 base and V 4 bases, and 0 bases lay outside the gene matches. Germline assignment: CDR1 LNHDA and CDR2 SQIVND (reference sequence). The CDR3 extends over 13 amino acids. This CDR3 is CASSRTGNTEAFF. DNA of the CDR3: TGTGCCAGTAGTAGGACAGGGAACACTGAAGCTTTCTTT.

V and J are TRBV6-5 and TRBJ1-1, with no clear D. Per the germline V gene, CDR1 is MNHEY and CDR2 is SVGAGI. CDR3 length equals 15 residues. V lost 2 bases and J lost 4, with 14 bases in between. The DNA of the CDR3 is TGTGCCAGCAGTTACATGCGGGGATCGGGCACTGAAGCTTTCTTT. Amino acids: CASSYMRGSGTEAFF.

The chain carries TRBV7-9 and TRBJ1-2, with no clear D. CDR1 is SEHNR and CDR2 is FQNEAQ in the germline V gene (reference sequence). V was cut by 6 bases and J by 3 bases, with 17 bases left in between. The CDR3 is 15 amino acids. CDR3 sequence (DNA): TGTGCCAGCAGTAGTGGGCGCCCCGGGCACTATGGCTACACCTTC. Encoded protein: CASSSGRPGHYGYTF.

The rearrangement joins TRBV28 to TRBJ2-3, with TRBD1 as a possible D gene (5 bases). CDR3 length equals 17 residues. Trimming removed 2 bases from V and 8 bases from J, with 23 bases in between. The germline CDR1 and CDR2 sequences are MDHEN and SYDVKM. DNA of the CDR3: TGTGCCAGCAGTTTACTTGACAGCTCCATTGTATTCGGTACGCAGTATTTT. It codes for CASSLLDSSIVFGTQYF.

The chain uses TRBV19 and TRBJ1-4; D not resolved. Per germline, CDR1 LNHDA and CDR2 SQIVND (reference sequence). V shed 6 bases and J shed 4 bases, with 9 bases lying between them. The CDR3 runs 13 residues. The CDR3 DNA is TGTGCCAGTAGCTCGGCGGATAATGAAAAACTGTTTTTT. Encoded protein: CASSSADNEKLFF.

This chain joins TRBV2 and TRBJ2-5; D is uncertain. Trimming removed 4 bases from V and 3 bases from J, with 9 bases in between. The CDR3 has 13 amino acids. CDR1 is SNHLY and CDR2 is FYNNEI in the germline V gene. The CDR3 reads CASSANSEETQYF. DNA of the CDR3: TGTGCCAGCAGTGCCAACAGTGAAGAGACCCAGTACTTC. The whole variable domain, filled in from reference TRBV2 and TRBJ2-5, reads EPEVTQTPSHQVTQMGQEVILRCVPISNHLYFYWYRQILGQKVEFLVSFYNNEISEKSEIFDDQFSVERPDGSNFTLKIRSTKLEDSAMYFCASSANSEETQYFGPGTRLLVL.

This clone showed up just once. CDR3 loop: CASSPAGRYNEQFF. CDR3 DNA: TGTGCCAGCAGCCCGGCGGGGCGATACAATGAGCAGTTCTTC. The rearrangement joins TRBV7-8 to TRBJ2-1; the D gene is possibly TRBD2 (6 bases). The CDR3 runs to 14 residues. CDR1 is SGHVS and CDR2 is FQNEAQ in the germline V gene. Trimming stripped 5 bases from V and 4 bases from J, with 12 bases between.